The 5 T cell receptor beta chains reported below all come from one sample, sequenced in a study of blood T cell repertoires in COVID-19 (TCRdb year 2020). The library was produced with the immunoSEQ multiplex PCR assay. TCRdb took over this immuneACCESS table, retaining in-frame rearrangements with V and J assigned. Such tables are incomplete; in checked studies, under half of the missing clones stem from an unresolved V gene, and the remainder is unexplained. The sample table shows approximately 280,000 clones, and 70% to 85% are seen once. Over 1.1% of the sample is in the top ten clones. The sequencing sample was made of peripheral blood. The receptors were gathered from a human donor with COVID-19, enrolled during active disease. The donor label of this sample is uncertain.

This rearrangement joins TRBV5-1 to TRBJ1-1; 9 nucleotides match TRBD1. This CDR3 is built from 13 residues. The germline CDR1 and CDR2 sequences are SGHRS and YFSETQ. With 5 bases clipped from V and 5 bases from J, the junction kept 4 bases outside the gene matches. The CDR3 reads CASSWDRETEAFF. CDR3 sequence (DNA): TGCGCCAGCAGTTGGGACAGGGAGACTGAAGCTTTCTTT.

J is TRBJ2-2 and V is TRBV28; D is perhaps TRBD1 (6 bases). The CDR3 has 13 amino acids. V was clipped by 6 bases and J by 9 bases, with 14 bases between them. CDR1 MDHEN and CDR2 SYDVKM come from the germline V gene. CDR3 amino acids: CASSKTGMRELFF. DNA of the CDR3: TGTGCCAGCAGCAAAACAGGGATGAGGGAGCTGTTTTTT.

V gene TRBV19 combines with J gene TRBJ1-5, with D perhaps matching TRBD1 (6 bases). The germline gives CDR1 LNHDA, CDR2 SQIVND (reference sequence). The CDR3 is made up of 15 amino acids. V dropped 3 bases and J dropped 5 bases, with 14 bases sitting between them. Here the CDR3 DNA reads TGTGCCAGTAGTATGGATAGAGGGGGGGATCAGCCCCAGCATTTT. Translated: CASSMDRGGDQPQHF. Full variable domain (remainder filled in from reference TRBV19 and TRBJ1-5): DGGITQSPKYLFRKEGQNVTLSCEQNLNHDAMYWYRQDPGQGLRLIYYSQIVNDFQKGDIAEGYSVSREKKESFPLTVTSAQKNPTAFYLCASSMDRGGDQPQHFGDGTRLSIL.

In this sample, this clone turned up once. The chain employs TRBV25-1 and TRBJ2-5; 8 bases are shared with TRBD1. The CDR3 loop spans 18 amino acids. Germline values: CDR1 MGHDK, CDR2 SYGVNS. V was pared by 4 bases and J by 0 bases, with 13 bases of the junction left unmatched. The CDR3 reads CASSVPGGGLRYQETQYF. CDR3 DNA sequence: TGTGCCAGCAGTGTCCCAGGGGGCGGACTACGTTACCAAGAGACCCAGTACTTC.

The CDR3, as DNA: TGCGCCAGCAGCTTGGCCGGGACAGGCCATCGTGAAGCTTTCTTT. Protein sequence: CASSLAGTGHREAFF. The gene calls are TRBV5-1 and TRBJ1-1; 8 bases line up with TRBD1. Germline trimming cut 0 bases from V and 7 bases from J; bases unmatched to any gene: 8. There are 15 residues in the CDR3. Germline V lookup: CDR1 SGHRS, CDR2 YFSETQ.